Listed below are T cell receptor beta chains from one sample, sequenced in a study of T cells in Graves' hyperthyroidism and ophthalmopathy. TCRdb ran MiXCR on the multiplex PCR reads and lists one entry per CDR3 protein. The sample includes hundreds of thousands of distinct CDR3 sequences, approximately 15% of them seen just once. The sample taken for sequencing was blood. The receptors were gathered from a young woman with Graves' hyperthyroidism. CDR3s include the opening cysteine and the closing phenylalanine or tryptophan. D genes are given only for firm matches.

cdr3_length,v_call,d_call,j_call,cdr3_aa
13,TRBV15,-,TRBJ1-3,CATSTQVGDTIYF
12,TRBV7-2,-,TRBJ1-2,CASTRRADGYTF
15,TRBV30,-,TRBJ2-1,CAWSVSRSGDNEQFF
12,TRBV7-2,-,TRBJ1-2,CASSFLNYGYTF
15,TRBV15,-,TRBJ1-6,CATSRDRGGNSPLHF
14,TRBV30,TRBD1,TRBJ2-1,CAWGSTGTGNEQFF
13,TRBV7-3,TRBD1,TRBJ1-6,CASSFGQGSPLHF
13,TRBV11-1,-,TRBJ2-2,CASSRGSTGELFF
16,TRBV7-9,-,TRBJ2-1,CASSLGGTSTYNEQFF
12,TRBV12-3/TRBV12-4,-,TRBJ1-5,CASSYRNQPQHF
13,TRBV3-1,-,TRBJ2-1,CASSPTNTNEQFF
16,TRBV7-2,-,TRBJ2-7,CASSRDVTVSGYEQYF
19,TRBV6-1,TRBD1,TRBJ2-7,CASSQIGTGDSQKDYEQYF
14,TRBV12-3/TRBV12-4,TRBD1,TRBJ2-7,CASSPGQGVREQYF
16,TRBV15,TRBD2,TRBJ2-5,CATSIATAGGQETQYF
19,TRBV11-2,TRBD2,TRBJ2-7,CASSLVFRSLAGGGYEQYF
15,TRBV30,TRBD1,TRBJ2-7,CAWSGTGGPVEVQYF
15,TRBV20-1,-,TRBJ1-4,CSARASDTPNEKLFF
16,TRBV7-9,TRBD2,TRBJ2-3,CASSPYLAGGPNTQYF
14,TRBV27,TRBD2,TRBJ2-7,CASSSLSGMGEQYF
16,TRBV6-5,-,TRBJ1-2,CASSYFRRDGYYGYTF
15,TRBV5-1,-,TRBJ2-5,CASSLVGQTGETQYF
14,TRBV3-1,-,TRBJ1-2,CASSQGQGSYGYTF
16,TRBV11-2,TRBD2,TRBJ2-1,CASSLTSGRYGVEQFF
17,TRBV20-1,TRBD2,TRBJ2-2,CSARDLRLAGCTGELFF
16,TRBV7-9,-,TRBJ2-3,CASSSGTTRVLDTQYF
14,TRBV6-1,TRBD1,TRBJ2-1,CASSPWTGESHEFF
15,TRBV7-3,-,TRBJ2-5,CASSFLQGLQETQYF
8,TRBV6-1,-,TRBJ1-2,CATQGYTF
15,TRBV7-8,-,TRBJ2-7,CASSSIFKVSYEQYF
18,TRBV24-1,TRBD2,TRBJ2-3,CATSDVTSGSPFTDTQYF
14,TRBV28,-,TRBJ2-7,CASSHPNLPYEQYF
12,TRBV18,-,TRBJ1-2,CASSRQGNGYTF
16,TRBV27,TRBD2,TRBJ2-1,CASSLGTSGRANEQFF
13,TRBV30,-,TRBJ2-2,CAWRGGNTGELFF
14,TRBV20-1,-,TRBJ2-1,CSATPTGTLNEQFF
16,TRBV19,-,TRBJ2-1,CASSMGRGASYNEQFF
19,TRBV7-9,-,TRBJ2-4,CASSLGGWSTDLAKNIQYF
13,TRBV7-9,-,TRBJ2-3,CASSPLATDTQYF
15,TRBV14,-,TRBJ2-7,CASSQGKLSPYEQYF
12,TRBV29-1,TRBD1,TRBJ2-7,CSRIGTDYEQYF
16,TRBV3-1,-,TRBJ2-3,CASSQDPSDATDTQYF
17,TRBV2,-,TRBJ1-3,CASSDPADGSSGNTIYF
16,TRBV5-6,-,TRBJ2-7,CASSWGISGSLREQYF
14,TRBV20-1,-,TRBJ2-2,CSASRPSGTGELFF
14,TRBV7-9,TRBD1,TRBJ1-4,CASSSHRGKEKLFF
16,TRBV6-1,-,TRBJ1-2,CASSGDGRMNLYGYTF
14,TRBV6-1,TRBD1,TRBJ1-6,CASSDDRENSPLHF
14,TRBV4-1,-,TRBJ2-5,CASSQGGVREAQYF
15,TRBV4-3,TRBD1,TRBJ2-7,CASSQDRTGVYEQYF